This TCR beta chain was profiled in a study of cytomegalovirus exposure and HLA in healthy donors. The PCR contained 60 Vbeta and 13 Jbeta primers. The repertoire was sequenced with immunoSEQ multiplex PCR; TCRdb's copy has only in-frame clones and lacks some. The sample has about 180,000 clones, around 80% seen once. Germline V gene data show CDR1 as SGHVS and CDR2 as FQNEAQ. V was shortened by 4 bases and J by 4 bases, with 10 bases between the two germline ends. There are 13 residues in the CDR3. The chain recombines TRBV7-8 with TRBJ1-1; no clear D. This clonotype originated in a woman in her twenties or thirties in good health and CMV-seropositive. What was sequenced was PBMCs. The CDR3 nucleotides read TGTGCCAGCAGCTCGAGGGCACCCACTGAAGCTTTCTTT. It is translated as CASSSRAPTEAFF.